Shown below are 2 T cell receptor beta chains from a single sample sequenced in a study of CD4+ T cells in melanoma (dated by TCRdb to the early 2020s). The library was prepared using the immunoSEQ multiplex PCR assay. This immuneACCESS table, as held by TCRdb, lists in-frame sequences with V and J called but not all clones. Of the missing ones, under half trace to an unresolved V gene in checked studies; the others have no known cause. The sample table records 12,000 to 15,000 clones; roughly 63% of these occur just once. Of the sample, roughly 15% is held by the ten largest clones. The sequenced material came from cells from a culture (not recorded whether cultured in vitro). These receptor sequences come from a human donor with melanoma.

V and J are TRBV2 and TRBJ2-7, with D perhaps assigned TRBD1 or TRBD2 (5 bases each). V shed 4 bases and J shed 6 bases, with 13 bases lying between them. Germline V gene data show CDR1 as SNHLY and CDR2 as FYNNEI. This CDR3 has 13 amino acids. CDR3 protein: CASSVSGLREQYF. CDR3 coding DNA: TGTGCCAGCAGTGTTTCGGGGCTCCGCGAGCAGTACTTC.

V is TRBV19 and J is TRBJ2-1; the D gene is possibly TRBD2 (5 bases). This CDR3 is 14 amino acids long. Trimming shortened V by 2 bases and J by 5 bases, and 10 bases separated the two germline ends. The germline CDR1 and CDR2 sequences are LNHDA and SQIVND (reference sequence). The CDR3 region is CASSIRTGDNEQFF. The CDR3 DNA follows: TGTGCCAGTAGTATAAGGACTGGGGACAATGAGCAGTTCTTC.